This T cell receptor beta chain comes out of a study of CD8 T cells in Susac syndrome. The study sequenced TCR beta in blood CD8+ and CD4+ T cells. After extraction with the RNeasy kit, about 0.45 to 1 ug of the RNA was reverse transcribed using random hexamers. The immunoSEQ assay covered 54 Vbeta and 13 Jbeta segments for CDR3. TCRdb re-called the immunoSEQ multiplex PCR reads through MiXCR, storing one row per CDR3 protein. The profile shows roughly 400,000 distinct CDR3 sequences, 75% to 90% of them singletons. Material: CD8+ T cells from PBMCs. The TCR originated in a human donor with multiple sclerosis.

Here the CDR3 reads CASSEGPGEGQPQHF. The DNA for the CDR3 is TGTGCCAGCAGTGAAGGGCCAGGTGAAGGTCAGCCCCAGCATTTT. The gene calls are TRBV6-1 and TRBJ1-5, with D unclear. The CDR3 contains 15 residues. V lost 1 base, J lost 6 bases, and 13 bases lay in between. From germline, CDR1 is MNHNS and CDR2 SASEGT.